This T cell receptor (beta chain) was obtained from a study of CD8 T cells in ankylosing spondylitis. Study-wide results and caveats: One TCR beta motif, made up of 7 or 8 highly homologous variants, appeared characteristic of ankylosing spondylitis blood. Disease-associated clonotypes exhibited CD8+ identity and were relatively infrequent in peripheral blood. Several of the motif variants were reported before in synovial fluid and blood from reactive arthritis.

Germline-derived CDR1 and CDR2 are LGHDT and YNNKEL (reference sequence). The CDR3 loop spans 14 amino acids. With 4 bases removed from V and 4 bases from J, the gap between germline ends came to 11 bases. To note about this clonotype: Its cognate antigen is unknown.

5'-RACE, quantitative and with molecular barcodes, yielded the TCR beta libraries. TCRdb independently ran MiXCR on the 5' RACE reads; one entry per CDR3 protein. The sample yields a few hundred thousand distinct CDR3 sequences, more than 20% seen once. What was sequenced was blood, either unsorted or a sorted T cell fraction (not recorded which). The sequence derives from a male donor with ankylosing spondylitis. The chain employs TRBV3-1 and TRBJ2-1, with D perhaps matching TRBD2 (6 bases). In DNA, the CDR3 is TGTGCCAGCAGCCCCGGACTACTTTACAATGAGCAGTTCTTC. Its protein is CASSPGLLYNEQFF.